These T cell receptor beta chains were read from a single sample in a study of cytomegalovirus exposure and HLA in healthy donors. TCRdb's table, derived via immunoSEQ multiplex PCR, lists solely in-frame clones and lacks some. The table lists under 120,000 clones, 55% to 75% of them singletons, with less than 4.5% in the top ten. The sample was PBMCs. The receptor source for this set is a man under 40 in good health and CMV-seropositive. The CDR3 runs from the conserved cysteine through the conserved F or W. D genes are given only for firm matches. Rows may omit the clone size; those that give it use once, few, many or a size class.

D,size,J,V,DNA,CDR3
-,few,TRBJ1-4,TRBV6-5,TGTGCCAGCGGAACGGCGGAGTTTGAACTGTTTTTT,CASGTAEFELFF
-,-,TRBJ2-5,TRBV5-4,TGTGCCAGCAGCTTGATGAGGGGGCAAGAGACCCAGTACTTC,CASSLMRGQETQYF
TRBD1,-,TRBJ2-7,TRBV18,TGTGCCAGCTCACCGGGACAGGGGGCTTTGGGGGAGCAGTACTTC,CASSPGQGALGEQYF
-,-,TRBJ1-2,TRBV5-1,TGCGCCAGCAGCTATGACAGTACCTATGGCTACACCTTC,CASSYDSTYGYTF
TRBD1,once,TRBJ2-1,TRBV7-2,TGTGCCAGCAGCTTAGATTGGGGACAGTACAATGAGCAGTTCTTC,CASSLDWGQYNEQFF
-,-,TRBJ2-7,TRBV4-1,TGCGCCAGCAGCCAACCGGAGGGCAGGCAGTACTTC,CASSQPEGRQYF
-,-,TRBJ2-7,TRBV10-3,TGTGCCATCAGTGGGACTCTAGTAGGGGGAGACGAGCAGTACTTC,CAISGTLVGGDEQYF
-,-,TRBJ2-3,TRBV10-3,TGTGCCATCTCAGGACTCACAGATACGCAGTATTTT,CAISGLTDTQYF
TRBD1,-,TRBJ2-1,TRBV5-4,TGTGCCAGCAGCTCGGGGACAGGGGATGCCTACAATGAGCAGTTCTTC,CASSSGTGDAYNEQFF
TRBD1,-,TRBJ2-1,TRBV27,TGTGCCAGCCAGGACAGGGGATCCTACAATGAGCAGTTCTTC,CASQDRGSYNEQFF
TRBD2,once,TRBJ2-3,TRBV7-2,TGTGCCAGCAGCTTAGCGACTAGCGGGGGGGCCTATACGCAGTATTTT,CASSLATSGGAYTQYF
-,-,TRBJ1-3,TRBV19,TGTGCCAGTAGTGTACAGGGTTCTGGAAACACCATATATTTT,CASSVQGSGNTIYF
-,once,TRBJ2-7,TRBV4-2,TGTGCCAGCAGCCAAGAGGTCAGGACCTACGAGCAGTACTTC,CASSQEVRTYEQYF
TRBD1,-,TRBJ2-7,TRBV19,TGTGCCAGTAGTGCGGGACAGGGGTCATACGAGCAGTACTTC,CASSAGQGSYEQYF
-,-,TRBJ1-3,TRBV18,TGTGCCAGCTCACGATTGGCCGGGGGTCTGTCTGGAAACACCATATATTTT,CASSRLAGGLSGNTIYF
-,once,TRBJ1-5,TRBV6-5,TGTGCCAGCAGTACAGGGAGTGGGGGCAATCAGCCCCAGCATTTT,CASSTGSGGNQPQHF
-,-,TRBJ2-7,TRBV4-1,TGCGCCAGCAGCCAAGGTGACACCGTCTACGAGCAGTACTTC,CASSQGDTVYEQYF
-,-,TRBJ1-6,TRBV19,TGTGCCAGTAGTATGGACACAAAGGGGTCACCCCTCCACTTT,CASSMDTKGSPLHF
-,-,TRBJ1-2,TRBV11-2,TGTGCCAGCAGCCCCGGGCCCGGAGGGGGCTACACCTTC,CASSPGPGGGYTF
-,-,TRBJ2-7,TRBV18,TGTGCCAGCTCACCGGGGGCCGGGGGGGAGCAGTACTTC,CASSPGAGGEQYF
TRBD1,few,TRBJ2-5,TRBV5-4,TGTGCCAGCAGCCCCCCCGGGACAGCCCAAGAGACCCAGTACTTC,CASSPPGTAQETQYF
-,-,TRBJ1-1,TRBV5-1,TGCGCCAGCAGCTTTTCCCCAGGGGTCACTGAAGCTTTCTTT,CASSFSPGVTEAFF
TRBD1,once,TRBJ1-6,TRBV19,TGTGCCAGTAGTGCTCGGGACAGTAATAATTCACCCCTCCACTTT,CASSARDSNNSPLHF
-,few,TRBJ2-2,TRBV14,TGTGCCAGCGGGACTGGGGGGATGAACACCGGGGAGCTGTTTTTT,CASGTGGMNTGELFF
-,-,TRBJ1-6,TRBV10-3,TGTGCCATCAGTGAGAGACAGACAACATCACCCCTCCACTTT,CAISERQTTSPLHF
TRBD1,-,TRBJ2-4,TRBV11-3,TGTGCCAGCAGGGCCGGGACAGGGAATGTGGCCAAAAACATTCAGTACTTC,CASRAGTGNVAKNIQYF
-,-,TRBJ2-7,TRBV5-4,TGTGCCAGCAGCTTGGTAGAGGGAGTCGAGCAGTACTTC,CASSLVEGVEQYF
-,-,TRBJ1-2,TRBV11-1,TGTGCCAGCACCCTGGGACTTCGAGATGGCTACACCTTC,CASTLGLRDGYTF
-,-,TRBJ1-1,TRBV10-3,TGTGCCATCAGTGCTATAGGACAGAACACTGAAGCTTTCTTT,CAISAIGQNTEAFF
-,-,TRBJ1-5,TRBV27,TGTGCCAGCAGTCTTGGGGGCAGCAATCAGCCCCAGCATTTT,CASSLGGSNQPQHF
TRBD2,-,TRBJ2-7,TRBV12-5,TGTGCTAGCGGTTTGCCGCGGACTAGCGGGGGGATTTACGAGCAGTACTTC,CASGLPRTSGGIYEQYF
-,-,TRBJ2-2,TRBV10-3,TGTGCCATCAGTGAGTCGGTGACTTCCACCGGGGAGCTGTTTTTT,CAISESVTSTGELFF
TRBD1,-,TRBJ2-1,TRBV10-1,TGCGCCAGCGGACAGGGCGATGCCTTGTACAATGAGCAGTTCTTC,CASGQGDALYNEQFF
-,-,TRBJ1-4,TRBV6-6,TGTGCCAGCAGTGAGGATAATCGTCCGGAAAAACTGTTTTTT,CASSEDNRPEKLFF
-,once,TRBJ1-1,TRBV7-2,TGTGCCAGCAGCTTAGTTGCGGGGGGACCTGCTTTCTTT,CASSLVAGGPAFF
TRBD1,-,TRBJ1-2,TRBV10-1,TGCGCCAGCAGTTGGGACAGGTCTAACTATGGCTACACCTTC,CASSWDRSNYGYTF
TRBD2,-,TRBJ2-3,TRBV5-1,TGCGCCAGCAGCTTGCCTAGCGGTGGAGATACGCAGTATTTT,CASSLPSGGDTQYF
-,few,TRBJ1-6,TRBV5-3,TGTGCCAGAAGCTTGGAACAGGGAGAGTATAATTCACCCCTCCACTTT,CARSLEQGEYNSPLHF
-,once,TRBJ2-7,TRBV18,TGTGCCAGCTCACCTCAAAGGGCCCAGGGGGAGCAGTACTTC,CASSPQRAQGEQYF
TRBD1,-,TRBJ1-2,TRBV5-1,TGCGCCAGCAGCATACGGACAGGCAACTATGGCTACACCTTC,CASSIRTGNYGYTF
-,-,TRBJ2-7,TRBV6-5,TGTGCCAGCAGTTACGGAGCGGACCTAACCGGGGACGAGCAGTACTTC,CASSYGADLTGDEQYF
TRBD2,few,TRBJ2-7,TRBV2,TGTGCCAGCAGTGAGAGGCTAGCGGGGGGCGATTGGGCGTACGAGCAGTACTTC,CASSERLAGGDWAYEQYF
TRBD1,few,TRBJ1-2,TRBV10-3,TGTGCCATAGCAACAGGGGCTGGCTACACCTTC,CAIATGAGYTF
-,-,TRBJ2-5,TRBV29-1,TGCAGCGTTGTTCCCAGTCACCAAGAGACCCAGTACTTC,CSVVPSHQETQYF
-,-,TRBJ2-3,TRBV5-1,TGCGCCAGCAGCCCAGGCGGGGCCGCAGAAGTGAATACGCAGTATTTT,CASSPGGAAEVNTQYF
-,-,TRBJ1-2,TRBV27,TGTGCCAGCAGCCCCCAGACATTTGCCTATGGCTACACCTTC,CASSPQTFAYGYTF
-,-,TRBJ1-1,TRBV30,TGTGCCTGGAGTGTCGGCGGGAACACTGAAGCTTTCTTT,CAWSVGGNTEAFF
-,-,TRBJ2-5,TRBV11-3,TGTGCCAGCAGCTTCGGTTACCAAGAGACCCAGTACTTC,CASSFGYQETQYF
TRBD1,-,TRBJ2-1,TRBV5-1,TGCGCCAGCAGCTCGGGACAGGGATTTTACAATGAGCAGTTCTTC,CASSSGQGFYNEQFF
TRBD1,-,TRBJ2-7,TRBV10-1,TGCGCCAGGTGGACAGGGGGCTACGAGCAGTACTTC,CARWTGGYEQYF
-,-,TRBJ2-3,TRBV25-1,TGTGCCAGCAGTGAACGGACAGAGAGCACAGATACGCAGTATTTT,CASSERTESTDTQYF
-,-,TRBJ2-3,TRBV9,TGTGCCAGCAGCGACCTAGCGAACACAGATACGCAGTATTTT,CASSDLANTDTQYF
-,few,TRBJ1-1,TRBV30,TGTGCCTGGAGTTATACTGGCACTGAAGCTTTCTTT,CAWSYTGTEAFF
-,-,TRBJ1-2,TRBV7-8,TGTGCCAGCAGCTTAGTGCGACATTCTACGCGGGAAGGCTACACCTTC,CASSLVRHSTREGYTF
-,-,TRBJ2-7,TRBV4-2,TGTGCCAGCAGCCAAGAGGCCCTCCACCTTGGCACGTACGAGCAGTACTTC,CASSQEALHLGTYEQYF
-,-,TRBJ1-5,TRBV5-6,TGTGCCAGCAGTTACAGGGAAGAACAGCCCCAGCATTTT,CASSYREEQPQHF
-,-,TRBJ1-1,TRBV6-5,TGTGCCAGCAGTTACTGGGGGGAGGACACTGAAGCTTTCTTT,CASSYWGEDTEAFF
-,few,TRBJ1-2,TRBV7-9,TGTGCCAGCAGCACCGCTGGGAGGGAGTGGGGCTACACCTTC,CASSTAGREWGYTF
TRBD2,-,TRBJ2-3,TRBV4-2,TGTGCCAGCAGCCAAGAAGGGCTAGCGGTGAGCACAGATACGCAGTATTTT,CASSQEGLAVSTDTQYF